This T cell receptor beta chain was profiled in a study of human T cells and chemical hapten exposure. This clonotype came up a few times. The time point: pre-sensitization, week 0. The treatment is: therapeutic diphenylcyclopropenone sensitization with weekly scalp DPC. V gave up 2 bases and J gave up 3 bases; unmatched junction bases: 4. The germline V gene encodes CDR1 KGHDR and CDR2 SFDVKD. This CDR3 has 17 amino acids. Within the library, unique molecular identifiers were attached to each individual cDNA molecule. In the authors' workflow: Per-sample TCR counts ranged from 23,224 to 690,600, median approximately 98,000. MiXCR was run by TCRdb on the RACE reads, yielding one entry per CDR3 protein. The V and J calls were determined by TCRdb, not by the authors. Of around 350,000 distinct CDR3 sequences in the sample, 5% to 6.5% were seen once.

The sample consisted of whole blood, taken in connection with sensitization to the hapten diphenylcyclopropenone (DPC). The V call is TRBV24-1, the J call TRBJ2-2; 11 bases are a match to TRBD2. The sequence was collected from a woman aged 18-29 years with alopecia areata. Some clones in this sample may be carry-over from other donors' samples. The CDR3 sequence: CATSDSGLAGDTGELFF. The CDR3, as DNA: TGTGCCACCAGTGATTCCGGACTAGCGGGTGACACCGGGGAGCTGTTTTTT.